Following are 5 T cell receptor beta chains from one sample sequenced in a study of CD8+ T cells in alopecia areata. In each case, RNA was isolated and then reverse transcribed into cDNA as the sequencing template. Generated by immunoSEQ multiplex PCR, the TCRdb table keeps only in-frame clones and is missing some. Counted here are some 150,000 clones, around 83% occurring once; the ten biggest clones make up roughly 13%. Stated treatment: oral pan-JAK inhibitor, 5-10 mg twice daily. This sample comprised CD8+ T cells sorted from blood, obtained at week 4, from a patient treated with tofacitinib. Receptors originate from a human donor with alopecia areata.

This clone was seen just once. The chain employs TRBV15 and TRBJ2-7; either TRBD1 or TRBD2 may supply D (5 bases each). CDR3 length: 15 amino acids. V shed 0 bases and J shed 3 bases, with 12 bases lying between them. The germline V gene encodes CDR1 LNHNV and CDR2 YYDKDF (reference sequence). This CDR3 reads CATSREGVGGYEQYF. The CDR3 coding sequence is TGTGCCACCAGCAGAGAAGGAGTTGGGGGCTACGAGCAGTACTTC. The whole variable domain, filled in from reference TRBV15 and TRBJ2-7, reads DAMVIQNPRYQVTQFGKPVTLSCSQTLNHNVMYWYQQKSSQAPKLLFHYYDKDFNNEADTPDNFQSRRPNTSFCFLDIRSPGLGDTAMYLCATSREGVGGYEQYFGPGTRLTVT.

The chain couples TRBV5-8 to TRBJ2-1; D is unresolved. CDR1 SGHTS and CDR2 YDEGEE come from the germline V gene. The CDR3 runs 13 residues. Trimming removed 1 base at V and 0 bases at J, with 2 bases between. CDR3 residues: CASSLYSYNEQFF. Written as DNA, the CDR3 is TGTGCCAGCAGCTTGTACTCCTACAATGAGCAGTTCTTC.

The J gene is TRBJ2-2, the V gene TRBV5-1, with D perhaps TRBD1 (5 bases). Germline values: CDR1 SGHRS, CDR2 YFSETQ. Trimming stripped 0 bases from V and 4 bases from J, with 7 bases between. The CDR3 is 14 amino acids. The CDR3 loop is CASSLARGTGELFF. In DNA form, the CDR3 reads TGCGCCAGCAGCTTGGCTAGGGGCACCGGGGAGCTGTTTTTT.

The genes are TRBV2 and TRBJ2-1, with 11 positions matching TRBD2. Germline CDR1 SNHLY, CDR2 FYNNEI. The V and J ends lost 6 bases and 4 bases, in that order; junction bases with no gene match: 5. The CDR3 has 15 residues. CDR3: CASSGTSGRYNEQFF. The CDR3 bases are TGTGCCAGCAGCGGGACTAGCGGTAGATACAATGAGCAGTTCTTC.

The V call is TRBV7-8, the J call TRBJ2-7; 10 nucleotides agree with TRBD2. Germline CDR1 reads SGHVS; CDR2 reads FQNEAQ. The CDR3 extends over 17 amino acids. The junction had 6 bases not matched to a gene; V was cut back by 1 base and J by 0 bases. In DNA form, the CDR3 reads TGTGCCAGCAGCTTAGGGCTAGCGGGGGTGACCTCCTACGAGCAGTACTTC. The encoded protein is CASSLGLAGVTSYEQYF.